This T cell receptor (beta chain) was identified during a study of cytomegalovirus exposure and HLA in healthy donors. Study information: Most donors, roughly 82% of 398 genotyped, fell in the Caucasian-associated ancestry cluster. Overall study findings and caveats: The study had only CMV serostatus as immune exposure information. Certain indistinguishable V segments, among them TRBV6-2 and TRBV6-3, were excluded.

PCR amplification relied on 60 Vbeta primers (plus 13 Jbeta primers). The authors' processing: It was a later analysis that counted approximately 81 million unique TCR beta chains, of which 9 million to 13 million were shared. The protocol was immunoSEQ multiplex PCR, while the TCRdb copy is restricted to in-frame clones and leaves out a portion. That table furnishes V, J and clone size, whereas the DNA furnished D and trimming. The data contain over 150,000 clones, about 75% of them seen just once; the ten biggest clones take up 7% to 8.5%. This CDR3 has 12 residues. As regards this clone: Its antigen remains unidentified.

The TCR sequence derives from a male donor in good health and CMV-seropositive. The V call is TRBV21-1, the J call TRBJ1-2. TRBV21-1 is marked as a pseudogene. The specimen was PBMCs. In DNA, the CDR3 is TGTGCCAGCAGGCGGGCAGGCTATGGCTACACCTTC. Translated: CASRRAGYGYTF.